Below are 6 T cell receptor beta chains sequenced from a single sample in a study of T cells in localized non-small cell lung cancer. Method: immunoSEQ multiplex PCR; TCRdb's copy keeps in-frame clones and lacks some. Counted here are 90,000 or so clones, roughly 90% occurring once; the ten biggest clones make up 15%. Sequences were derived from peripheral blood, sampled before any cancer treatment. Receptor source: a man between 40 and 70 years old with stage I squamous cell lung carcinoma.

V is TRBV15 and J is TRBJ2-1; D is ambiguous. Germline-derived CDR1 and CDR2 are LNHNV and YYDKDF (reference sequence). This CDR3 comprises 16 residues. The V and J ends lost 1 base and 1 base respectively, with 11 bases between them. In nucleotides, the CDR3 is TGTGCCACCAGCAGAGGCACTTGGGTTTCCTACAATGAGCAGTTCTTC. Translation gives CATSRGTWVSYNEQFF.

The CDR3 loop is CASSLAGRTHEQFF. In DNA, the CDR3 is TGTGCCAGCAGCCTCGCGGGGAGAACCCATGAGCAGTTCTTC. The V and J genes are TRBV7-9 and TRBJ2-1; D might be TRBD2 (6 bases). Trimming removed 5 bases at V and 8 bases at J, with 16 bases between. Per the germline V gene, CDR1 is SEHNR and CDR2 is FQNEAQ (reference sequence). This CDR3 has 14 amino acids. Full variable domain (remainder filled in from reference TRBV7-9 and TRBJ2-1): DTGVSQNPRHKITKRGQNVTFRCDPISEHNRLYWYRQTLGQGPEFLTYFQNEAQLEKSRLLSDRFSAERPKGSFSTLEIQRTEQGDSAMYLCASSLAGRTHEQFFGPGTRLTVL.

This chain uses TRBV18 with TRBJ2-1; 10 nucleotides agree with TRBD2. The V segment lost 3 bases and the J segment 8 bases; nucleotides outside the gene matches: 10. Germline V gene lookup returns CDR1 KGHSH and CDR2 LQKENI. The CDR3 covers 16 residues. CDR3 protein: CASSPLPAGGVDEQFF. The CDR3 bases are TGTGCCAGCTCACCTTTACCAGCGGGGGGGGTTGATGAGCAGTTCTTC.

CDR3 protein: CASSPWGTYEQYF. The CDR3 coding sequence is TGTGCCAGTAGCCCCTGGGGGACCTACGAGCAGTACTTC. The chain links TRBV19 to TRBJ2-7; D possibly uses TRBD1 or TRBD2 (5 bases each). Germline-derived CDR1 and CDR2 are LNHDA and SQIVND (reference sequence). Trimming removed 6 bases from V and 2 bases from J, with 11 bases in between. The CDR3 loop spans 13 amino acids.

This sequence joins TRBV21-1 and TRBJ2-7; the table gives TRBD2 as D, unverified against the DNA. TRBV21-1 is annotated as a pseudogene. The CDR3 loop spans 17 amino acids. This chain's CDR3 is CASSKEGLTSVSYEQYF. In DNA form, the CDR3 reads TGTGCCAGCAGCAAAGAGGGTTTGACTAGCGTGTCCTACGAGCAGTACTTC.

About this clone itself: An end of the junction differs from the germline gene, which may be a read error. This chain uses TRBV6-5 with TRBJ2-3; D is undetermined. Germline CDR1 reads MNHEY; CDR2 reads SVGAGI. This CDR3 comprises 15 residues. The CDR3 spells CASSYSISNTNTQYF. The CDR3 DNA follows: TGTGCCAGCAGTTACTCGATTTCTAACACAAATACGCAGTATTTT.